A single TCR beta chain is shown here with its context. The antigen remains unidentified. This sample was included in a study of cytomegalovirus exposure and HLA in healthy donors. Overall study context: From some 180 million T cells, an earlier analysis saw roughly 100 million unique TCR beta sequences.

Notes on the study in general: A later analysis found that most CMV-associated TCR beta chains appeared HLA-restricted. At a 0.05 false discovery rate, a later analysis found 18,000 or so TCR beta sequences to be associated with HLA alleles.

This CDR3 contains 14 residues. V lost 5 bases to trimming and J lost 0 bases; unmatched junction nucleotides: 1. The germline V gene encodes CDR1 LNHDA and CDR2 SQIVND (reference sequence). Researchers ran the PCR with 60 Vbeta and 13 Jbeta primers. Generated by immunoSEQ multiplex PCR, the TCRdb table keeps only in-frame clones and is missing some. The table shows over 150,000 clones, with 70% to 80% occurring only once. Sequences were obtained from PBMCs. The chain joins TRBV19 to TRBJ1-5; TRBD1 matches at 7 bases. The clonotype originates from a middle-aged woman in good health and CMV-seronegative. CDR3 coding DNA: TGTGCCAGTAGTCGGGACAGTAGCAATCAGCCCCAGCATTTT. Amino acids: CASSRDSSNQPQHF.